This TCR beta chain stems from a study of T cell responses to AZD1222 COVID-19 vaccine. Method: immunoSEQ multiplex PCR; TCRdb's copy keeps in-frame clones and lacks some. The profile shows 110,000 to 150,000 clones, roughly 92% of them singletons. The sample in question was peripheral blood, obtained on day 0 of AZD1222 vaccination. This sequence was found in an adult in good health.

The CDR3 here is CASNRQENNEQFF. DNA for the CDR3: TGTGCCAGCAACCGACAGGAGAACAATGAGCAGTTCTTC. This chain uses TRBV5-4 with TRBJ2-1, with D possibly TRBD1 on 6 matching bases. The CDR3 runs 13 residues. The V gene's germline CDR1 is SGHNT and CDR2 YYREEE (reference sequence). Trimming removed 6 bases from V and 5 bases from J, with 12 bases in between.